This entry is about one TCR beta chain. Its antigen is unknown. The CDR3 has 15 residues. The V and J ends lost 5 bases and 7 bases, in that order; junction bases with no gene match: 12. Looked up from germline, CDR1 is SEHNR and CDR2 is FQNEAQ (reference sequence). The PCR contained 60 Vbeta and 13 Jbeta primers. Measured with immunoSEQ multiplex PCR; TCRdb has only the in-frame clones, and not every one. The data contain roughly 100,000 clones, approximately 80% of them singletons. The source of the sample is a study of cytomegalovirus exposure and HLA in healthy donors. Study-level information: Most donors, about 82% of around 400 genotyped, fell in the Caucasian-associated ancestry cluster. Study conclusions and caveats: Another analysis was done later, and it associated approximately 17,000 TCR beta sequences with HLA alleles at 0.05 false discovery rate. A later analysis reportedly found fewer N-insertions in an Asian-associated ancestry cluster than the roughly 670-donor mean. CMV serostatus was the sole immune exposure data available.

This chain joins TRBV7-9 and TRBJ1-2; 8 positions agree with TRBD1. This sequence originates from a female donor in good health and CMV-seropositive. The specimen was PBMCs. The chain's CDR3 is CASSTPMDREGGYTF. In DNA form, the CDR3 reads TGTGCCAGCAGCACACCAATGGACAGGGAAGGTGGCTACACCTTC.